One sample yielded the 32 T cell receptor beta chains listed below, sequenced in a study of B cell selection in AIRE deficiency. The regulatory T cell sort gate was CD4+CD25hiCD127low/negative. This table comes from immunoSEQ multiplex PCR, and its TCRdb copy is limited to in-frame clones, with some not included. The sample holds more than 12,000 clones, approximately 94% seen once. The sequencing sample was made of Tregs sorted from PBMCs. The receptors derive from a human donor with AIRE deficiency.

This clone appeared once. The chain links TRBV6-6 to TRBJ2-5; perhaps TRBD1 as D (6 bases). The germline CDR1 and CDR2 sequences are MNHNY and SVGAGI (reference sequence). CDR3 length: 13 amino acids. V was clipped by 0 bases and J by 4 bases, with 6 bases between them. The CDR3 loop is CASSYSGGETQYF. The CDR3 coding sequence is TGTGCCAGCAGTTACTCAGGGGGAGAGACCCAGTACTTC.

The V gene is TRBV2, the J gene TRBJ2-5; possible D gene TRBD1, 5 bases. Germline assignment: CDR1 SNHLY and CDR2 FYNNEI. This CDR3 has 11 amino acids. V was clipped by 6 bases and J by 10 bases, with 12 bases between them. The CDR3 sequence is CASRSTGSQYF. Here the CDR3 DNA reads TGTGCCAGCAGGAGTACAGGTAGCCAGTACTTC.

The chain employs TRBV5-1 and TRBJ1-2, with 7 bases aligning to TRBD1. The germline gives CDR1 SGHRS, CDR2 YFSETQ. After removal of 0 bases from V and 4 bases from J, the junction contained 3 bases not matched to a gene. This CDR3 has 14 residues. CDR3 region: CASSLGQGSYGYTF. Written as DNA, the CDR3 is TGCGCCAGCAGCTTGGGACAGGGAAGCTATGGCTACACCTTC.

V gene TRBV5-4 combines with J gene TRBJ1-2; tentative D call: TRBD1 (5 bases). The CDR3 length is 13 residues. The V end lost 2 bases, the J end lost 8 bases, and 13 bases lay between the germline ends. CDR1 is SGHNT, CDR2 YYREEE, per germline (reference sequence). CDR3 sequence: CASSFGATRGYTF. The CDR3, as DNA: TGTGCCAGCAGCTTCGGGGCCACGAGGGGCTACACCTTC.

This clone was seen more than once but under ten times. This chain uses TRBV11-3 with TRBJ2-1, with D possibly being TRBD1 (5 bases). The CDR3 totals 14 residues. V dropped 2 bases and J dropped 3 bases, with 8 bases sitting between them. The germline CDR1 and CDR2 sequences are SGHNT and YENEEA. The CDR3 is CASSLRRDYNEQFF. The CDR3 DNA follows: TGTGCCAGCAGCTTACGCAGGGACTACAATGAGCAGTTCTTC.

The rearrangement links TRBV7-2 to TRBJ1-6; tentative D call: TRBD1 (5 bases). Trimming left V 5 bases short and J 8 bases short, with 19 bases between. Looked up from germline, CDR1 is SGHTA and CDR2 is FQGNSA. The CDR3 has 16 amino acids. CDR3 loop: CASSLRWGGIDSPLHF. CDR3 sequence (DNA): TGTGCCAGCAGCCTACGGTGGGGGGGGATTGATTCACCCCTCCACTTT.

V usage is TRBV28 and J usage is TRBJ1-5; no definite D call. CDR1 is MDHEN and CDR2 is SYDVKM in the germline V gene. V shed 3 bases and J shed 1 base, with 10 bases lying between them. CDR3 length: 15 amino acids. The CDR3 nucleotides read TGTGCCAGCAGTTTCCCCGGAGGAAGCAATCAGCCCCAGCATTTT. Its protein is CASSFPGGSNQPQHF.

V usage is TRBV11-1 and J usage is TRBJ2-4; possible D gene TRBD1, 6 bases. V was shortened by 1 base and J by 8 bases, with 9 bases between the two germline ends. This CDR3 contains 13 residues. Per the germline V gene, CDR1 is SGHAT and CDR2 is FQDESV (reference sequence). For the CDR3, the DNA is TGTGCCAGCAGCTTAGGGACAGCCCACATTCAGTACTTC. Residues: CASSLGTAHIQYF.

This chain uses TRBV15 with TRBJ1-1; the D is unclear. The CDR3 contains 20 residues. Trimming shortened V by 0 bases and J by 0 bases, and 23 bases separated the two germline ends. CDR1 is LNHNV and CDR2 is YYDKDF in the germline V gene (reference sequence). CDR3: CATSRDWDQATYGLNTEAFF. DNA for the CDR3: TGTGCCACCAGCAGAGATTGGGATCAGGCGACCTATGGATTGAACACTGAAGCTTTCTTT.

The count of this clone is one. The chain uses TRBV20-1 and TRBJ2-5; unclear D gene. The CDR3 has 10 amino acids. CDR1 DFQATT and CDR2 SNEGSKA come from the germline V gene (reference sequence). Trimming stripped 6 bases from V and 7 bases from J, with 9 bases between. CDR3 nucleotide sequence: TGCAGTGCGGGCCGTGGGACCCAGTACTTC. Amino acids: CSAGRGTQYF.

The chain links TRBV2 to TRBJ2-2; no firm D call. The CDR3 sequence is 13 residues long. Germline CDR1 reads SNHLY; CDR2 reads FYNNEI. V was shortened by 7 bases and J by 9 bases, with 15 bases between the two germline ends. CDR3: CASTPGSRWELFF. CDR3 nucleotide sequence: TGTGCCAGCACGCCCGGGTCAAGGTGGGAGCTGTTTTTT. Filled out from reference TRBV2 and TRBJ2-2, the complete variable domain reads EPEVTQTPSHQVTQMGQEVILRCVPISNHLYFYWYRQILGQKVEFLVSFYNNEISEKSEIFDDQFSVERPDGSNFTLKIRSTKLEDSAMYFCASTPGSRWELFFGEGSRLTVL.

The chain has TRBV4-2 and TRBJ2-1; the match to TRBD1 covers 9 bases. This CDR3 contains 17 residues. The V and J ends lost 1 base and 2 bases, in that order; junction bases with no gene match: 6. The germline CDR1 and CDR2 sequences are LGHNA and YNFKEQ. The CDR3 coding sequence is TGTGCCAGCAGCCAAGGGGACAGGGCCTTCACCTACAATGAGCAGTTCTTC. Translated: CASSQGDRAFTYNEQFF.

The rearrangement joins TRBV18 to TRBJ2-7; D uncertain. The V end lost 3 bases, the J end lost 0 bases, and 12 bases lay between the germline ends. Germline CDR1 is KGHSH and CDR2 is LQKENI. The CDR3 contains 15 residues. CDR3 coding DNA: TGTGCCAGCTCACCCTCGCCAGGTGCCTCCTACGAGCAGTACTTC. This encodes CASSPSPGASYEQYF.

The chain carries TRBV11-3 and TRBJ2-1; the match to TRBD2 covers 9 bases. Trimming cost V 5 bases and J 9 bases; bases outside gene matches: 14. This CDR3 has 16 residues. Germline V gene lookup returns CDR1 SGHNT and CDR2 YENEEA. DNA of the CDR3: TGTGCCAGCAGCCCTGTTGCTAGCGGGATCGGGGGTGAGCAGTTCTTC. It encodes CASSPVASGIGGEQFF. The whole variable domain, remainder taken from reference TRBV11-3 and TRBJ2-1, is EAGVVQSPRYKIIEKKQPVAFWCNPISGHNTLYWYLQNLGQGPELLIRYENEEAVDDSQLPKDRFSAERLKGVDSTLKIQPAELGDSAVYLCASSPVASGIGGEQFFGPGTRLTVL.

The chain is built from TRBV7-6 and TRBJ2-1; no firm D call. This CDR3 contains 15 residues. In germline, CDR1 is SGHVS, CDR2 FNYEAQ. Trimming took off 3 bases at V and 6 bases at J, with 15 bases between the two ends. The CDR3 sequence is CASSLAGVGSNEQFF. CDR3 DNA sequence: TGTGCCAGCAGCTTGGCCGGAGTGGGATCCAATGAGCAGTTCTTC.

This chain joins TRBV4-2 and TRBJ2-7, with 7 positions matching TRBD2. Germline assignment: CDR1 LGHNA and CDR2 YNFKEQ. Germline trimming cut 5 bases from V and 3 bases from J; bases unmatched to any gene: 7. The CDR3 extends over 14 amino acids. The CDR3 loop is CASSLGGRNYEQYF. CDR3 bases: TGTGCCAGCAGCTTGGGCGGGAGAAACTACGAGCAGTACTTC.

For the CDR3, the DNA is TGTGCCAGCAGCCAAGAGGAGAGGGACGGAGGCTACACCTTC. This sequence encodes CASSQEERDGGYTF. The V gene is TRBV14, the J gene TRBJ1-2, with D possibly being TRBD1 (5 bases). Trimming removed 0 bases at V and 8 bases at J, with 13 bases between. The CDR3 runs 14 residues. The germline CDR1 and CDR2 sequences are SGHDN and FVKESK.

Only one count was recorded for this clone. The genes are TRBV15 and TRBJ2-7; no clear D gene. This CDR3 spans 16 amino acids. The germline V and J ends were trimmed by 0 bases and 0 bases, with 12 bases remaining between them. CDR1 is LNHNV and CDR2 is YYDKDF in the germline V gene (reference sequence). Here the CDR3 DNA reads TGTGCCACCAGCAGAGATAGGAGAGCGAGCTCCTACGAGCAGTACTTC. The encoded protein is CATSRDRRASSYEQYF.

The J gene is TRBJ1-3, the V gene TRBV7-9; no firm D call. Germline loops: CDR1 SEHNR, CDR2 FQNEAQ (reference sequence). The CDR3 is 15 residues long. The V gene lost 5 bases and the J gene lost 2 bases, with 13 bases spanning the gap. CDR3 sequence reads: CASSPRLGPGNTIYF. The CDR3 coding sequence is TGTGCCAGCAGCCCCCGGTTGGGCCCTGGAAACACCATATATTTT.

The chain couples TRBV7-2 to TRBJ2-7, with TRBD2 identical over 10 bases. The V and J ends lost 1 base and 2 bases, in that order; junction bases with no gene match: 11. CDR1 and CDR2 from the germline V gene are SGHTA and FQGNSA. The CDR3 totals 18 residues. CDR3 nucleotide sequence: TGTGCCAGCAGCTTAGGGACTAGCGGCCCAGGGGGCCCCTACGAGCAGTACTTC. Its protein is CASSLGTSGPGGPYEQYF.

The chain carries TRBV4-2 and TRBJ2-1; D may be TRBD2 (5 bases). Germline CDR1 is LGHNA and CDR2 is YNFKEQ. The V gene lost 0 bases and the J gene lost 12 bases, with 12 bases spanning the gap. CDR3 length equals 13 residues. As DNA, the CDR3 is TGTGCCAGCAGCCAAGACAGGTCAGGAGGGCAGTTCTTC. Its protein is CASSQDRSGGQFF.

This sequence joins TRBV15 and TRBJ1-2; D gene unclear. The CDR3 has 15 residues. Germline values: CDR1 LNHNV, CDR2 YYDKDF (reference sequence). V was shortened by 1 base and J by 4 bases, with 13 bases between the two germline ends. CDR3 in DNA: TGTGCCACCAGCAGAGTATCGGTGGCAGGCTATGGCTACACCTTC. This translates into CATSRVSVAGYGYTF.

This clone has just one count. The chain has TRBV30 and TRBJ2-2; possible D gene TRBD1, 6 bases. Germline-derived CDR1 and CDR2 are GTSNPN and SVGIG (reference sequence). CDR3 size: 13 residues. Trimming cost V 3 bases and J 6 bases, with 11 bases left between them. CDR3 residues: CAWRQGYAGELFF. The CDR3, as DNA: TGTGCCTGGAGACAGGGATACGCCGGGGAGCTGTTTTTT.

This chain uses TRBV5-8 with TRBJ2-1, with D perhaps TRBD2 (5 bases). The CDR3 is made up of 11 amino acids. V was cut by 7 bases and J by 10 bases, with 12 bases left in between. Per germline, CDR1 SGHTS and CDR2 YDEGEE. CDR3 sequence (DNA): TGTGCCAGCCGGGGATTTCGGGAGCAGTTCTTC. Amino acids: CASRGFREQFF.

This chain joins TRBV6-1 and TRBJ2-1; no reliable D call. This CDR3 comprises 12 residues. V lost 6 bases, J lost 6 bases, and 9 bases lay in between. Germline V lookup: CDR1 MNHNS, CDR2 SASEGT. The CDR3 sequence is CASSARVNEQFF. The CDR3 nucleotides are TGTGCCAGCAGCGCTAGAGTCAATGAGCAGTTCTTC.

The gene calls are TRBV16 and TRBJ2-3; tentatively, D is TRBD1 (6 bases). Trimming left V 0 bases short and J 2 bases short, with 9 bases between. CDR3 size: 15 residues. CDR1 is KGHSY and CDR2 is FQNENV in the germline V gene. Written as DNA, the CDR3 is TGTGCCAGCAGCCAATCGGGGGCGTCCACAGATACGCAGTATTTT. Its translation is CASSQSGASTDTQYF. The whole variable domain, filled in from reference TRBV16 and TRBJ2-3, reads GEEVAQTPKHLVRGEGQKAKLYCAPIKGHSYVFWYQQVLKNEFKFLISFQNENVFDETGMPKERFSAKCLPNSPCSLEIQATKLEDSAVYFCASSQSGASTDTQYFGPGTRLTVL.

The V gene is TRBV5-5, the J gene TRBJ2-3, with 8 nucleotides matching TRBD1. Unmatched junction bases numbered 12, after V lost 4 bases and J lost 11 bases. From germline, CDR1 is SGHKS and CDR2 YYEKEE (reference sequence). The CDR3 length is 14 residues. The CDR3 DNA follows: TGTGCCAGCAGCATTGGACAGGGCCCCTGGGTGCAGTATTTT. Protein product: CASSIGQGPWVQYF.

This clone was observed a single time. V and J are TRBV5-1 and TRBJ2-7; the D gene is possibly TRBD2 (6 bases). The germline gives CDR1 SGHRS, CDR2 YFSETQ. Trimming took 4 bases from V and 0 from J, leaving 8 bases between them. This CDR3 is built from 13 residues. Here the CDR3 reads CASSPTSSYEQYF. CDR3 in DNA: TGCGCCAGCAGCCCGACTAGCTCCTACGAGCAGTACTTC.

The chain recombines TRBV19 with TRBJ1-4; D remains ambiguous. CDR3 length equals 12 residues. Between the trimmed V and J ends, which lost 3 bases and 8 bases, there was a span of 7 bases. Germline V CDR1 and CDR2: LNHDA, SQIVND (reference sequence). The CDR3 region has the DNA TGTGCCAGTAGTATCCAAGGGGAAAAACTGTTTTTT. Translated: CASSIQGEKLFF. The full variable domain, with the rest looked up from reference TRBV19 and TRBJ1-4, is DGGITQSPKYLFRKEGQNVTLSCEQNLNHDAMYWYRQDPGQGLRLIYYSQIVNDFQKGDIAEGYSVSREKKESFPLTVTSAQKNPTAFYLCASSIQGEKLFFGSGTQLSVL.

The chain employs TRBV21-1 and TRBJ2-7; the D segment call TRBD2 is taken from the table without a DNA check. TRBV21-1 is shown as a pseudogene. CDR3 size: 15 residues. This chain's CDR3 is CASSNHGTSSYEQYF. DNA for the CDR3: TGTGCCAGCAGCAATCACGGCACTAGCTCCTACGAGCAGTACTTC.

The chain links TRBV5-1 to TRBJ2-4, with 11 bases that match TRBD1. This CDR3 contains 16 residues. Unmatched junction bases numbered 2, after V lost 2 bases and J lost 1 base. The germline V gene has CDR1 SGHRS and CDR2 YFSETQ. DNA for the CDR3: TGCGCCAGCAGCTTAGGACAGGGGGCGGCCAAAAACATTCAGTACTTC. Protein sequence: CASSLGQGAAKNIQYF.

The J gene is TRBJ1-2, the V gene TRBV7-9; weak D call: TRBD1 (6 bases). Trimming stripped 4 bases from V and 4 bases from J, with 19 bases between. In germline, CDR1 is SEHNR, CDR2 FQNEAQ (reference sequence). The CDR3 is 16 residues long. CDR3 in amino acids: CASSSGRGALSYGYTF. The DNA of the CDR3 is TGTGCCAGCAGCTCGGGACGGGGGGCGCTTAGCTATGGCTACACCTTC. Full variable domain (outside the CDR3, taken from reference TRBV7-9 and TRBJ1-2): DTGVSQNPRHKITKRGQNVTFRCDPISEHNRLYWYRQTLGQGPEFLTYFQNEAQLEKSRLLSDRFSAERPKGSFSTLEIQRTEQGDSAMYLCASSSGRGALSYGYTFGSGTRLTVV.